Below are 9 T cell receptor beta chains sequenced from a single sample in a study of blood T cell repertoires in COVID-19. The protocol was immunoSEQ multiplex PCR, while the TCRdb copy is restricted to in-frame clones and leaves out a portion. This table has around 160,000 clones, less than 90% appearing once. Specimen: peripheral blood. Receptor source: a human donor in a cohort sampled during active COVID-19.

The CDR3, as DNA: TGTGCCACCAGCAGAGAGGGGGCCTCCTACGAGCAGTACTTC. Its protein is CATSREGASYEQYF. V usage is TRBV15 and J usage is TRBJ2-7, with D tentatively TRBD1 (6 bases). Germline lookup yields CDR1 LNHNV and CDR2 YYDKDF (reference sequence). V was trimmed by 0 bases and J by 0 bases, leaving 6 bases between them. The CDR3 consists of 14 residues. Supplemented by reference TRBV15 and TRBJ2-7, the full variable domain reads DAMVIQNPRYQVTQFGKPVTLSCSQTLNHNVMYWYQQKSSQAPKLLFHYYDKDFNNEADTPDNFQSRRPNTSFCFLDIRSPGLGDTAMYLCATSREGASYEQYFGPGTRLTVT.

V usage is TRBV4-1 and J usage is TRBJ1-4, with D maybe TRBD1 (6 bases). Per germline, CDR1 MGHRA and CDR2 YSYEKL. Trimming took off 1 base at V and 6 bases at J, with 15 bases between the two ends. There are 16 residues in the CDR3. Here the CDR3 DNA reads TGCGCCAGCAGCCAAGGAGGAGGGGGAGGGTATGAAAAACTGTTTTTT. This gives the protein CASSQGGGGGYEKLFF.

The chain recombines TRBV19 with TRBJ1-6; a possible D gene is TRBD1 (6 bases). Germline V CDR1 and CDR2: LNHDA, SQIVND (reference sequence). Trimming stripped 10 bases from V and 9 bases from J, with 19 bases between. The CDR3 covers 14 residues. CDR3 DNA sequence: TGTGCCACCCTAACAGGGACGGCGAGTTCACCCCTCCACTTT. It encodes CATLTGTASSPLHF.

The chain employs TRBV11-2 and TRBJ2-5; 10 positions match TRBD1. V lost 5 bases and J lost 5; bases outside the gene matches: 8. CDR1 is SGHAT, CDR2 FQNNGV, per germline. The CDR3 has 15 amino acids. The CDR3 reads CASSPGTGVAETQYF. In DNA, the CDR3 is TGTGCCAGCAGCCCCGGGACAGGGGTCGCGGAGACCCAGTACTTC.

The genes are TRBV7-2 and TRBJ2-1; TRBD2 matches 9 bases. This CDR3 comprises 16 residues. Germline lookup yields CDR1 SGHTA and CDR2 FQGNSA. V shed 1 base and J 7 bases; nucleotides not matched to a gene: 8. CDR3 in DNA: TGTGCCAGCAGCTTAGTGATGAGCGGGGGGAATAATGAGCAGTTCTTC. It yields the protein CASSLVMSGGNNEQFF.

The chain couples TRBV10-3 to TRBJ2-1; no reliable D call. The CDR3 contains 13 residues. V was cut by 7 bases and J by 3 bases, with 10 bases left in between. Germline V gene sequence: CDR1 ENHRY, CDR2 SYGVKD. This chain's CDR3 is CAINLDFYNEQFF. As DNA, the CDR3 is TGTGCCATCAACCTCGACTTCTACAATGAGCAGTTCTTC.

The chain combines TRBV7-9 with TRBJ2-3; 8 positions match TRBD1. The CDR3 has 17 amino acids. Germline CDR1 and CDR2: SEHNR and FQNEAQ (reference sequence). The V gene end was trimmed by 4 bases and the J gene end by 4 bases; junction bases not matched to a gene: 13. The CDR3 DNA sequence: TGTGCCAGCAGCTCTCCAGAGGACAGGGATCGATCAGATACGCAGTATTTT. Protein: CASSSPEDRDRSDTQYF. Based on the CDR3 plus reference TRBV7-9 and TRBJ2-3, the full variable domain is DTGVSQNPRHKITKRGQNVTFRCDPISEHNRLYWYRQTLGQGPEFLTYFQNEAQLEKSRLLSDRFSAERPKGSFSTLEIQRTEQGDSAMYLCASSSPEDRDRSDTQYFGPGTRLTVL.

The chain couples TRBV7-9 to TRBJ1-1; D gene uncertain. The V end lost 4 bases, the J end lost 5 bases, and 11 bases lay between the germline ends. The length of the CDR3 is 13 residues. Germline assignment: CDR1 SEHNR and CDR2 FQNEAQ (reference sequence). CDR3 nucleotides: TGTGCCAGCAGCTCCGACATTTGGACTGAAGCTTTCTTT. This gives the protein CASSSDIWTEAFF. Based on the CDR3 plus reference TRBV7-9 and TRBJ1-1, the full variable domain is DTGVSQNPRHKITKRGQNVTFRCDPISEHNRLYWYRQTLGQGPEFLTYFQNEAQLEKSRLLSDRFSAERPKGSFSTLEIQRTEQGDSAMYLCASSSDIWTEAFFGQGTRLTVV.

The rearrangement uses TRBV18 and TRBJ1-2; maybe TRBD1 (6 bases). V lost 6 bases and J 7 bases, leaving 18 bases between the germline ends. The CDR3 is 14 residues long. Germline V gene sequence: CDR1 KGHSH, CDR2 LQKENI. The CDR3: CASSLRDIGAGYTF. The CDR3 coding sequence is TGTGCCAGCTCCCTCCGGGACATAGGAGCTGGCTACACCTTC.